This T cell receptor beta chain was sequenced in a study of T cell changes during pregnancy in multiple sclerosis. This clone was seen many times. This table comes from immunoSEQ multiplex PCR, and its TCRdb copy is limited to in-frame clones, with some not included. The sample holds just under 100,000 clones, 93% seen once. Sequenced here: peripheral blood, sampled after pregnancy. This receptor was identified in a female donor with multiple sclerosis, enrolled in a pregnancy study.

The CDR3 nucleotides read TGTGCCAGCAGTTTACACAGAACTAACTATGGCTACACCTTC. Its protein is CASSLHRTNYGYTF. This sequence joins TRBV27 and TRBJ1-2; D is ambiguous. CDR1 is MNHEY, CDR2 SMNVEV, per germline (reference sequence). V was clipped by 2 bases and J by 0 bases, with 7 bases between them. CDR3 length: 14 residues.